This T cell receptor (beta chain) was documented in a study of blood T cell repertoires in COVID-19. The wider study: Specimens from acute and convalescent COVID-19 originated in the United States, Italy and Spain. The cDNA or gDNA used as material had been derived from T cells, B-cell-depleted T cells, or PBMCs.

Trimming removed 6 bases at V and 0 bases at J, with 12 bases between. The CDR3 extends over 15 amino acids. Germline-derived CDR1 and CDR2 are MNHEY and SVGEGT. Original analysis: Reference gene primer amplification gave nucleated cell count estimates. The assay was immunoSEQ multiplex PCR, and TCRdb's table has in-frame clones only and misses some. The DNA was the basis for D and trimming; V, J and clone size are from that table. The sample contains about 300,000 clones, over 70% of which appear only once. The sequence came from a middle-aged woman who had recovered from COVID-19. The sequenced sample consisted of peripheral blood. The chain uses TRBV6-2 or TRBV6-3 and TRBJ1-5; maybe TRBD1 (5 bases). The CDR3 region has the DNA TGTGCCAGCAGCTTAAGACAGTTTAGCAATCAGCCCCAGCATTTT. It codes for CASSLRQFSNQPQHF.